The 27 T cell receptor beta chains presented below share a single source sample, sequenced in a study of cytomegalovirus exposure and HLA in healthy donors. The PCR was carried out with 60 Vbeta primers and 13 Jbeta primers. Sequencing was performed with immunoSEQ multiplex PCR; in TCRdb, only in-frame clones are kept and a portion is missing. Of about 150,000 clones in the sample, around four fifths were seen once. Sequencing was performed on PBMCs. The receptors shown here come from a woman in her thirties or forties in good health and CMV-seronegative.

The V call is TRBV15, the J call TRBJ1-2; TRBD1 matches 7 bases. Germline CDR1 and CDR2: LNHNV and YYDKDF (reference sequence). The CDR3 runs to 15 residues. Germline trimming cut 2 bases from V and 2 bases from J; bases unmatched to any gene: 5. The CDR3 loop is CATSRRQGGNYGYTF. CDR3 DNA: TGTGCCACCAGCAGACGTCAGGGGGGAAACTATGGCTACACCTTC.

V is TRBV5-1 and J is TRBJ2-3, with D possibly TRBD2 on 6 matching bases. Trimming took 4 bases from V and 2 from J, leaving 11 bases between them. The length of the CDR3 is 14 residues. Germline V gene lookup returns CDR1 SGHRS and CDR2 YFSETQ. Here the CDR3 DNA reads TGCGCCAGCAGCCGGGGGTATAACACAGATACGCAGTATTTT. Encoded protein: CASSRGYNTDTQYF.

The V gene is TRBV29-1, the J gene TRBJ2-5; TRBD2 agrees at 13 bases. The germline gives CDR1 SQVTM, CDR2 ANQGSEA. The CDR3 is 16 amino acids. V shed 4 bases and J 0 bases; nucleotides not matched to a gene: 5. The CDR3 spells CSVVWGLAGYQETQYF. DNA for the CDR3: TGCAGCGTTGTGTGGGGACTAGCGGGGTACCAAGAGACCCAGTACTTC.

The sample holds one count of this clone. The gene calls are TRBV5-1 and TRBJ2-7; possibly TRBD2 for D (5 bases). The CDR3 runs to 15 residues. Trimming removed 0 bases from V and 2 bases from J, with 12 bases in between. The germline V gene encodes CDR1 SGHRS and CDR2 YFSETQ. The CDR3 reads CASSLGPGLTYEQYF. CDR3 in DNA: TGCGCCAGCAGCTTGGGACCCGGACTCACCTACGAGCAGTACTTC.

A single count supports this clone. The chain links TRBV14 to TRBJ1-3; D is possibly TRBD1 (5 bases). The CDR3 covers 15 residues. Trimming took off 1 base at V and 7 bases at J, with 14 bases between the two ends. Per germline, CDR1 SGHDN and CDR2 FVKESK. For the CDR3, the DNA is TGTGCCAGCAGCCAAGTCGGCGGACGGGGGAACACCATATATTTT. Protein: CASSQVGGRGNTIYF.

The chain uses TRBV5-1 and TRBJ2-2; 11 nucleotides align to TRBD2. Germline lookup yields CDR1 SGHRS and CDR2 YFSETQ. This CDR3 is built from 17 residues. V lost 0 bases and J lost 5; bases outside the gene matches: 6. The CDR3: CASSLALAGGGTGELFF. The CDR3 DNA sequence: TGCGCCAGCAGCTTGGCCCTAGCGGGGGGCGGTACCGGGGAGCTGTTTTTT.

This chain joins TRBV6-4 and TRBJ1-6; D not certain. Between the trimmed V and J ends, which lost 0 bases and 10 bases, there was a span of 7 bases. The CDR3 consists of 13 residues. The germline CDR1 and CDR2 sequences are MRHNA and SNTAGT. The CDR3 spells CASSDSRVSPLHF. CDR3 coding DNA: TGTGCCAGCAGTGACTCGAGGGTATCACCCCTCCACTTT.

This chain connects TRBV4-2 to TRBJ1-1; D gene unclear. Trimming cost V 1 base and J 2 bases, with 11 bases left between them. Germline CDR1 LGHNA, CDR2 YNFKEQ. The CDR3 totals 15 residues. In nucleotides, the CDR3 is TGTGCCAGCAGCCAAGTTGAGATTTCCAACACTGAAGCTTTCTTT. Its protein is CASSQVEISNTEAFF.

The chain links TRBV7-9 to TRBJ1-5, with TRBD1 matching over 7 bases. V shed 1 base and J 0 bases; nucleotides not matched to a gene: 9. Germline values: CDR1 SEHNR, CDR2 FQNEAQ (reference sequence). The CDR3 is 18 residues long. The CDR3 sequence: CASSLVGQAGVSNQPQHF. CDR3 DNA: TGTGCCAGCAGCTTAGTTGGACAGGCTGGGGTTAGCAATCAGCCCCAGCATTTT.

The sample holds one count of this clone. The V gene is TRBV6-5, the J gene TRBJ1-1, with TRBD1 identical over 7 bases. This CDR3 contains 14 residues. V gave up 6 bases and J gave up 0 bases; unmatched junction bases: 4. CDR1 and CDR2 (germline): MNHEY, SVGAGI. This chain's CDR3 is CASSRDRLNTEAFF. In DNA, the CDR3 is TGTGCCAGCAGCCGGGACAGATTGAACACTGAAGCTTTCTTT.

The CDR3 loop reads CASSYVSGYGYTF. The CDR3 DNA follows: TGTGCCAGCAGTTACGTTAGCGGCTATGGCTACACCTTC. V gene TRBV6-5 combines with J gene TRBJ1-2, with no clear D. CDR1 is MNHEY and CDR2 is SVGAGI in the germline V gene. Trimming pared 2 bases from V and 4 bases from J, leaving 8 bases between. The CDR3 has 13 amino acids.

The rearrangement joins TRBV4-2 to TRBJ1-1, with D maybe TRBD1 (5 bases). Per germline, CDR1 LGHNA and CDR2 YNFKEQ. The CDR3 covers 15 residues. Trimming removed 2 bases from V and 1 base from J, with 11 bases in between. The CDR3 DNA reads TGTGCCAGCAGCCAATCCCCCCAGGGGAACACTGAAGCTTTCTTT. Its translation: CASSQSPQGNTEAFF.

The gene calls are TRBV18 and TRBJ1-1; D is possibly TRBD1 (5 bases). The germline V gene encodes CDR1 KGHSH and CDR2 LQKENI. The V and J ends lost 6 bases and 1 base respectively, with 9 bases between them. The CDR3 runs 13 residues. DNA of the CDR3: TGTGCCAGCTCCTGGGGCCAGAACACTGAAGCTTTCTTT. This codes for CASSWGQNTEAFF.

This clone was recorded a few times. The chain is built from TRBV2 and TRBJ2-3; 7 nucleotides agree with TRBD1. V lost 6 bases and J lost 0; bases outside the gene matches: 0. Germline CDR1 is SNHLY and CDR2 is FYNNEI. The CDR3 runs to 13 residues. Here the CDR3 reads CASRTGSTDTQYF. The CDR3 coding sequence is TGTGCCAGCAGGACAGGGAGCACAGATACGCAGTATTTT.

The CDR3 sequence: CASSLDRTARSFF. The CDR3 region has the DNA TGCGCCAGCAGCTTGGACCGGACAGCTAGGTCTTTCTTT. V is TRBV5-1 and J is TRBJ1-1, with D perhaps TRBD1 (6 bases). Germline lookup yields CDR1 SGHRS and CDR2 YFSETQ. The CDR3 length is 13 residues. Trimming stripped 0 bases from V and 12 bases from J, with 15 bases between.

The CDR3 bases are TGTGCCGTATGGGGTCAGGGGACGGGGAACACTGAAGCTTTCTTT. Translating it yields CAVWGQGTGNTEAFF. The chain is built from TRBV19 and TRBJ1-1; weak D call: TRBD1 (6 bases). V lost 11 bases and J lost 1, with 20 bases in between. CDR1 is LNHDA, CDR2 SQIVND, per germline (reference sequence). The CDR3 covers 15 residues.

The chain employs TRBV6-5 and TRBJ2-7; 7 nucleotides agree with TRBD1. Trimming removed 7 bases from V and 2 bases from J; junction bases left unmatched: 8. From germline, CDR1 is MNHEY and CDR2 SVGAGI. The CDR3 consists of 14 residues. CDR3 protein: CASTRDSGTYEQYF. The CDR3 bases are TGTGCCAGCACTCGGGACAGCGGAACCTACGAGCAGTACTTC.

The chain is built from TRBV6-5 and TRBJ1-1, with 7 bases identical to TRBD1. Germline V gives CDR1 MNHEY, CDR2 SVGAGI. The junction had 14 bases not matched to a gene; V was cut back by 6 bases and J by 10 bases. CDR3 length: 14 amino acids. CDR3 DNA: TGTGCCAGCAGGCGGGACAGTCAGGTTGCTCGAGCTTTCTTT. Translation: CASRRDSQVARAFF.

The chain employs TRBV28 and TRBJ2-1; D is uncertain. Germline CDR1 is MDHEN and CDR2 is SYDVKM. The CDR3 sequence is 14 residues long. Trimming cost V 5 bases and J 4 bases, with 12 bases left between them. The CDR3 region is CASSNPYSYNEQFF. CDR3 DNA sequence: TGTGCCAGCAGTAACCCATACAGTTACAATGAGCAGTTCTTC.

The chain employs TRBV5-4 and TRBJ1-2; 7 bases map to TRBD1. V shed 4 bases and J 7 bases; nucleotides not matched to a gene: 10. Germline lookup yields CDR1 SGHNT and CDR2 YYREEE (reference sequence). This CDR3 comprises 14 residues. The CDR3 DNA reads TGTGCCAGCAGCCCGCCAGGGGGGCTAGTTGGCTACACCTTC. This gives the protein CASSPPGGLVGYTF.

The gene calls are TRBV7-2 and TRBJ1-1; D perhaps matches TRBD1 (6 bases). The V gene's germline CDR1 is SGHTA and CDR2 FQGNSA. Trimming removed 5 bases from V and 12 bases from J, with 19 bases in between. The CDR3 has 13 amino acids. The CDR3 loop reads CASSPVVGHPTFF. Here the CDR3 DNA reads TGTGCCAGCAGCCCGGTCGTGGGACACCCTACTTTCTTT.

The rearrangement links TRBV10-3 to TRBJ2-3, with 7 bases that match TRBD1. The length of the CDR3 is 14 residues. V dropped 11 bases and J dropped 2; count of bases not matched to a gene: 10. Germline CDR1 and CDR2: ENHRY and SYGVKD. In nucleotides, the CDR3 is TGTGCCTTCAAGGGGGCGTTTACCACAGATACGCAGTATTTT. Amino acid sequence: CAFKGAFTTDTQYF.

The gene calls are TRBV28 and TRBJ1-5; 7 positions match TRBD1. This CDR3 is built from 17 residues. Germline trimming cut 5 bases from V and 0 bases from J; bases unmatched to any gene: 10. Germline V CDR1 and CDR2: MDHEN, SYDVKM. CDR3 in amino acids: CASSLARGQNSNQPQHF. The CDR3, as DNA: TGTGCCAGCAGTCTAGCTAGGGGACAGAATAGCAATCAGCCCCAGCATTTT.

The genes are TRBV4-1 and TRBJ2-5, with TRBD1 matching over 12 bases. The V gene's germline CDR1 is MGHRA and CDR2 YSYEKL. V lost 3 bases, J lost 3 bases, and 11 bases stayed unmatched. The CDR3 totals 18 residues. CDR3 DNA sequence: TGCGCCAGCAGCCACACCTTGGGGGACAGGGGGCTAAAAGAGACCCAGTACTTC. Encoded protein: CASSHTLGDRGLKETQYF.

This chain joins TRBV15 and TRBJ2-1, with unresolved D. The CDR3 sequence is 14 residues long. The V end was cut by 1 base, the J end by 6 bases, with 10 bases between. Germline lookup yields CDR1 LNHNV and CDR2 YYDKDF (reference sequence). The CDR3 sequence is CATSRVARRNEQFF. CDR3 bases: TGTGCCACCAGCAGAGTGGCGCGGCGCAATGAGCAGTTCTTC.

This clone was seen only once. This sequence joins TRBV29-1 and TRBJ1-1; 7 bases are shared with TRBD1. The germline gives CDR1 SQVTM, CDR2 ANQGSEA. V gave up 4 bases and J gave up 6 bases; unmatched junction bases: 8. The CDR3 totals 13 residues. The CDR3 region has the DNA TGCAGCGTTGGAGGGGGCCAGGGCGCTGAAGCTTTCTTT. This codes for CSVGGGQGAEAFF.

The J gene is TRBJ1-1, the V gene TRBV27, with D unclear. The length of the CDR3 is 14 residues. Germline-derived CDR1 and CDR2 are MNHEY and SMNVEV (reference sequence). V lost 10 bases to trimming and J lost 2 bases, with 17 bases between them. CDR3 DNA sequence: TGTGCCACCCAGTTGACCACTATAAACACTGAAGCTTTCTTT. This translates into CATQLTTINTEAFF.